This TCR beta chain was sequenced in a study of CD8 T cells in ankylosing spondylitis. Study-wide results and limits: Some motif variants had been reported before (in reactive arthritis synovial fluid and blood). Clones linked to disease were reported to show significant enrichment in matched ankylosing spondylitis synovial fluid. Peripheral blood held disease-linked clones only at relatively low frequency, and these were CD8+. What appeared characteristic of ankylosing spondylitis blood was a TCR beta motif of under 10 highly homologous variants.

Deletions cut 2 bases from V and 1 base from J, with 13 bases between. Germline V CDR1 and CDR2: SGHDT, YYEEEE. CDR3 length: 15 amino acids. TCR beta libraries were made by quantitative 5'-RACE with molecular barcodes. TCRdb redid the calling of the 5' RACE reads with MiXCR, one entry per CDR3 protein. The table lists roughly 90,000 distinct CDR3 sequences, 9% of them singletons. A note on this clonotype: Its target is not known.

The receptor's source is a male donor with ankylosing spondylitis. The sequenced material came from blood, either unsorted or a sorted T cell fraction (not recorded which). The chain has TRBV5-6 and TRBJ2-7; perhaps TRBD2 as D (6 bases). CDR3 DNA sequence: TGTGCCAGCAGCTTCGGGGGTCTTGATTCCTACGAGCAGTACGTC. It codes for CASSFGGLDSYEQYV.